This T cell receptor beta chain comes out of a study of blood T cells in healthy people across ages. General study findings and limits: The study found more naive CD4+ cells and higher diversity in long-lived than aged donors. A strong correlation was seen between TCR beta diversity and naive T cell percentage.

At least 7 million PBMCs were isolated per sample. Primed by a sample-barcoded 5' primer and a J-beta primer mix, a second PCR proceeded for roughly 7 to 11 cycles. Each TCR beta cDNA got a 12-nucleotide random molecular identifier. TCRdb itself ran the 5' RACE reads through MiXCR, one entry per CDR3 protein. The data hold 550,000 to 600,000 distinct CDR3 sequences, with about 26% observed a single time. CDR1 is SQVTM and CDR2 is ANQGSEA in the germline V gene. V lost 2 bases, J lost 10 bases, and 3 bases stayed unmatched. This CDR3 has 12 residues. This clonotype was observed a few times. What it binds is unknown.

The V call is TRBV29-1, the J call TRBJ1-5, with TRBD1 identical over 9 bases. Material: blood. This TCR was recovered from a woman in her sixties or seventies in good health. For the CDR3, the DNA is TGCAGCGTTGAAATAACAGGGGGCCCCCAGCATTTT. It is translated as CSVEITGGPQHF.